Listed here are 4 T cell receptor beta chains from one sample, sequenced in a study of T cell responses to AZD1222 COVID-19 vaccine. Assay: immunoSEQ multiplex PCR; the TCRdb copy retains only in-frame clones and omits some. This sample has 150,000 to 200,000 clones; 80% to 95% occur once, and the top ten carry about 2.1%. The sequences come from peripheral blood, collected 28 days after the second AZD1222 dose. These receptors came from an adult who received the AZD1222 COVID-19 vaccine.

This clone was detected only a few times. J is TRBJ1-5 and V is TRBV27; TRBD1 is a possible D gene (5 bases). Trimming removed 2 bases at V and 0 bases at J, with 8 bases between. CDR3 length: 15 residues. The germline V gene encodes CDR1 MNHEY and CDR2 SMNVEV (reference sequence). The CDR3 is CASSLEGFSNQPQHF. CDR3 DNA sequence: TGTGCCAGCAGTTTAGAGGGGTTTAGCAATCAGCCCCAGCATTTT.

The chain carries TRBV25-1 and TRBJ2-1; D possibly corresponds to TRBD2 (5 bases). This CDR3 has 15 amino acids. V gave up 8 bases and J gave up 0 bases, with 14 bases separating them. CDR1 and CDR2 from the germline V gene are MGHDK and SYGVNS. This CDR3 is CASSREGSSYNEQFF. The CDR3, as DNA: TGTGCCAGCTCCCGCGAAGGGAGCTCCTACAATGAGCAGTTCTTC.

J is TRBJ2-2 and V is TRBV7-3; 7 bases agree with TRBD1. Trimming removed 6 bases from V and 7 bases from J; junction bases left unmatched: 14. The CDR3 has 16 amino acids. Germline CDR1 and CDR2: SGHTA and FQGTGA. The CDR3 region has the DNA TGTGCCAGCAGTCCTCAAGACAGGGCGTCCGTCGGGGAGCTGTTTTTT. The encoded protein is CASSPQDRASVGELFF.

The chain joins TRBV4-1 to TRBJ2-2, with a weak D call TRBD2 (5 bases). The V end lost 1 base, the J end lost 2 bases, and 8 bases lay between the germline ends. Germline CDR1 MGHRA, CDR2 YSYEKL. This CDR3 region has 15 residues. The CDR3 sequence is CASSQVGRNTGELFF. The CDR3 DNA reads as TGCGCCAGCAGCCAAGTGGGGAGAAACACCGGGGAGCTGTTTTTT.